The clone carrying this T cell receptor (beta chain) was counted ten times or more. The data were taken from a study of Graves' ophthalmopathy and Graves' hyperthyroidism. By definition, stable hyperthyroidism involved no ophthalmopathy within 18 months of follow-up. The study recruited hyperthyroidism patients aged 18 to 65 who were newly diagnosed, under 2 months' duration. Uncontrolled infections, pregnancy, lactation or other autoimmune diseases led to patient exclusion. The study amplified TCR beta CDR3 regions using RNA transcripts. Investigators did first-round RT-PCR with HTBI primers, then second-round multiplex PCR. TCRdb recomputed calls from the multiplex PCR reads with MiXCR, one row per CDR3 protein. The sample holds roughly 400,000 distinct CDR3 sequences, roughly 17% seen once. The sequencing sample was made of peripheral blood. The sequence derives from an adult woman with stable Graves' hyperthyroidism.

In DNA form, the CDR3 reads TGTGCCAGCATCGCCCGGGGTGGGAACACTGAAGCTTTCTTT. Its translation is CASIARGGNTEAFF. V usage is TRBV6-1 and J usage is TRBJ1-1; D not certain. Germline V lookup: CDR1 MNHNS, CDR2 SASEGT. The CDR3 has 14 residues. V was clipped by 7 bases and J by 1 base, with 13 bases between them.